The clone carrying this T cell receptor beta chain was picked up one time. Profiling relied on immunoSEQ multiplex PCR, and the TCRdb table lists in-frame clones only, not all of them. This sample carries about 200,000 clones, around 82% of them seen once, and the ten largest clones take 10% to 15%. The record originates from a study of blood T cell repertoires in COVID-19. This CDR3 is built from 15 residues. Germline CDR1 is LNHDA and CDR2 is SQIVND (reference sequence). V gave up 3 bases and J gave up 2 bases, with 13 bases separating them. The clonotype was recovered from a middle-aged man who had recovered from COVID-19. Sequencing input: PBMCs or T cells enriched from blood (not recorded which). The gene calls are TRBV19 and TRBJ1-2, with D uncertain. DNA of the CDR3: TGTGCCAGTAGTATCAGACATCTTTTAAACTATGGCTACACCTTC. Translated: CASSIRHLLNYGYTF.